This paragraph covers one T cell receptor beta chain sequence. The data stem from a study of blood T cell repertoires in COVID-19. Overall study context: The analysed material was cDNA or gDNA that came from T cells, B-cell-depleted T cells, or PBMCs.

Original processing notes: The assay estimated nucleated cells by amplifying reference gene primers. The protocol was immunoSEQ multiplex PCR, while the TCRdb copy is restricted to in-frame clones and leaves out a portion. Clone size and V and J calls were adopted from that table, with D and trimming inferred from the DNA. The sample holds about 160,000 clones, around 84% seen once. Donors in Cohort 3 counted as recovered after two negative PCRs, clearance, or symptom resolution. The V end lost 3 bases, the J end lost 2 bases, and 12 bases lay between the germline ends. Per the germline V gene, CDR1 is SGHRS and CDR2 is YFSETQ. The CDR3 consists of 15 residues.

This TCR was recovered from a woman aged 45-65 years who had recovered from COVID-19. The rearrangement links TRBV5-1 to TRBJ2-1, with D possibly TRBD2 on 5 matching bases. Sequenced material: PBMCs or T cells enriched from blood (not recorded which). As DNA, the CDR3 is TGCGCCAGCAGCTCCGGGGTCTCAACCTACAATGAGCAGTTCTTC. Translation: CASSSGVSTYNEQFF.